This T cell receptor beta chain is from a study of molecular identifiers for immune sequencing clone quantification (dated by TCRdb to 2016 to 2019). Broadly, across the study: For a replicate experiment, the RNA from either approximately 20,000 or 100,000 naive CD8 T cells was divided into five aliquots, and four of those aliquots went on to sequencing. This methods study benchmarked molecular-identifier clustering-based TCR repertoire sequencing (MIDCIRS) and TCR RNA copy counting, using CD8 T cells to do so.

Libraries of naive CD8 T cells were built from anywhere between roughly 17,000 and 1,000,000 sorted cells, with 10%, 30% or 50% of the purified RNA used. On a BD FACSAria II, naive CD8 T cells were FACS-sorted as CD8+CD4-CCR7+CD45RA+ and collected into RLT Plus buffer. To test detection sensitivity, Jurkat RNA equivalent to roughly eleven TCR copies was spiked into samples of about 18,000-1,000,000 naive CD8 T cells. Enrichment of CD8 T cells was done with RosetteSep CD8+ T Cell Enrichment Cocktail plus Ficoll-Paque, and ACK red cell lysis came afterward. The method behind the library was PCR. TCRdb names Illumina HiSeq 4000 as the instrument used. Bulk TCR libraries were generated as previously described, with the TCR primers listed in Table S5 used. Purification of total RNA was performed with the Qiagen AllPrep DNA/RNA kit. Before any analysis, reads coming from multiple sequencing runs of the same library were combined into one pool. The study's processing was this. Only reads with exact TCR constant sequence were kept, trimmed to 150 nt, and grouped by their 12-nt molecular barcodes. Within each barcode group, reads were sub-clustered at a 15% Levenshtein threshold, and quality-weighted consensus sequences were built per RNA molecule. Non-functional sequences were removed, as were lower-count sequences one edit away from another. Based on fitting two negative binomial distributions, any barcode sub-cluster with under 20% of the maximum read count was discarded. Using fastp trimming at Q25 and MiXCR clonotype assembly, TCRdb reanalyzed the public sequencing data and kept in-frame beta chains. Duplicate CDR3 protein sequences are folded into a single record with the most common DNA and genes. TCRdb's processing, not the authors', yielded these V and J calls. Within this sample are about 640,000 distinct CDR3 sequences, with less than 20% of them counted one time only. Approximately 0.9% of the sample rests with the top ten.

Overall study outcomes, separate from this receptor: When barcode sub-clustering was not used, chimeric consensus sequences inflated TCR diversity, with chimeras reaching as high as 47%. Modeling indicated around 3.2 TCR RNA copies recovered per cell, compared with about 9.7 by digital PCR, which implies a capture efficiency of 25% to 35%. Spiked-in Jurkat TCR RNA equivalent to a single cell was reported to be detectable even among one million naive CD8 T cells. In CMV-specific effector cells, clones with more than 20 RNA copies contained over 99% of molecules, whereas in naive cells such clones contained under 1% of molecules. The naive libraries included spiked-in Jurkat TCR RNA (roughly 11 copies' worth), and this RNA is not part of the donor repertoire. Highly expanded clone sizes could be underestimated if identical TCR molecules share a barcode.

The table lists this clonotype with many counts. Its binding antigen is unknown. No base qualities exist here, and no much larger clone lies one base off it. In the germline V gene, CDR1 corresponds to KGHDR and CDR2 to SFDVKD. Unmatched junction bases come to 7, with V trimmed by 2 bases and J by 1 base. From the cysteine through the phenylalanine, the CDR3 covers 19 amino acids. The read is trimmed to its CDR3 DNA, 57 bases read in frame from base 1. The sequence links TRBV24-1 to TRBJ2-3; TRBD2 matches 14 bases in the middle. This clonotype originated in a human donor in good health. Some libraries in this study had Jurkat cell RNA spiked in. Sequenced sample: naive CD8+ T cells from blood, with Jurkat cell RNA spiked in. The sample's cell subset or site label, decoded: FACS-sorted CD8+CD4-CCR7+CD45RA+ naive T cells. The CDR3 is CATSDSGLAGEGGTDTQYF. Here is the DNA: TGTGCCACCAGTGATTCGGGACTAGCGGGAGAGGGTGGCACAGATACGCAGTATTTT.